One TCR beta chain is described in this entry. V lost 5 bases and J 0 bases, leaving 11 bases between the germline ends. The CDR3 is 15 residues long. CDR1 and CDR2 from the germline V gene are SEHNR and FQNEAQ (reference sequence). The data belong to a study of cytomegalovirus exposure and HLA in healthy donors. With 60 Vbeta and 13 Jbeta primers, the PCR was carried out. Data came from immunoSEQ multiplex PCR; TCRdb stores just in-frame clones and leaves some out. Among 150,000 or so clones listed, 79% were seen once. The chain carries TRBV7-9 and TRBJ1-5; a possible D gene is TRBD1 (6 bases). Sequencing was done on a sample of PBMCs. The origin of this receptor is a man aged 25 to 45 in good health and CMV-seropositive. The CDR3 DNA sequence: TGTGCCAGCAGCCCAAGGGGGAATAGCAATCAGCCCCAGCATTTT. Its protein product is CASSPRGNSNQPQHF.